This T cell receptor (beta chain) was sequenced in a study of OX40 agonist ivuxolimab in advanced cancers. Study in general: Recorded diagnoses for dose-escalation patients were hepatocellular carcinoma, melanoma, renal cell or head and neck cancer.

This table comes from immunoSEQ multiplex PCR, and its TCRdb copy is limited to in-frame clones, with some not included. The sample includes over 30,000 clones, roughly 82% of them seen just once. This clone was picked up a small number of times. Its antigen remains unidentified. The CDR3 spans 13 residues. Germline assignment: CDR1 LGHNT and CDR2 FRNRAP. The V and J ends lost 2 bases and 7 bases respectively, with 11 bases between them. Study-wide results and caveats: Researchers report that CD8+ T cells had, on average, more expanded clones than CD4+. Relatively little clonal expansion, among the lowest observed, appeared in partial responders at 0.1-3.0 mg/kg. Some patients without response likewise showed low normalized clonal expansion.

This sequence originates from an adult with an advanced solid tumor such as melanoma, head and neck, liver or kidney cancer. The material was CD4+ or CD8+ T cells sorted from blood, obtained in a trial of the OX40 agonist ivuxolimab. The V gene is TRBV12-5, the J gene TRBJ1-2; possible D gene TRBD1, 5 bases. The CDR3 nucleotides are TGTGCTAGTGGTTTGCTAGGACACCGTGGCTACACCTTC. It translates to CASGLLGHRGYTF.